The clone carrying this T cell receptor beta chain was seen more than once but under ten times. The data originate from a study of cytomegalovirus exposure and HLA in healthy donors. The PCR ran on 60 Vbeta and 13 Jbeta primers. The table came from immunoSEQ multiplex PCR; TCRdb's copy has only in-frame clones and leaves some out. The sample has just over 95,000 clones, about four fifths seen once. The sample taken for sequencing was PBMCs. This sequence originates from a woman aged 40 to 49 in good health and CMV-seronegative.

CDR3 sequence (DNA): TGTGCCAGCAGCTTAAATCTTAGCGGGGGCAACAAAAACATTCAGTACTTC. Encoded protein: CASSLNLSGGNKNIQYF. The chain links TRBV7-2 to TRBJ2-4; TRBD2 aligns across 9 bases. V shed 2 bases and J 3 bases; nucleotides not matched to a gene: 8. The germline V gene encodes CDR1 SGHTA and CDR2 FQGNSA. The CDR3 has 17 residues.